This T cell receptor beta chain came from a study of blood T cell repertoires in COVID-19. Study details: COVID-19 samples collected from the United States, Italy and Spain covered acute and convalescent phases. PBMCs, B-cell-depleted T cells, or T cells were the source of the cDNA or gDNA that made up the material.

Enrollment of patients from Seattle took place during active infection, with longitudinal follow-up. Authors' processing steps: Researchers report that nucleated cell counts were estimated from reference gene primer amplification. Sequencing was performed with immunoSEQ multiplex PCR; in TCRdb, only in-frame clones are kept and a portion is missing. V and J calls and clone size are those listed in that table; D and trimming were worked out from the DNA. The table shows about 200,000 clones, with 92% occurring only once. V was trimmed by 3 bases and J by 0 bases, leaving 8 bases between them. CDR1 is SGHVS, CDR2 FQNEAQ, per germline. The CDR3 is 14 amino acids.

This receptor was identified in a man aged 55 to 70 with COVID-19, enrolled during active disease. This chain links TRBV7-8 with TRBJ1-1; D gene ambiguous. The sequencing sample was made of peripheral blood. For the CDR3, the DNA is TGTGCCAGCAGCTTTCGGTCAATGAACACTGAAGCTTTCTTT. This encodes CASSFRSMNTEAFF.